The 7 T cell receptor beta chains given below trace back to one sample, sequenced in a study of blood T cells in healthy people across ages. Using a J-beta primer mix together with a sample-barcoded 5' primer, a second PCR was run for about 7 to 12 cycles. TCRdb re-derived calls from the 5' RACE reads in MiXCR, one entry per CDR3 protein. The sample has roughly 1.4 million distinct CDR3 sequences; almost 60% are singletons. The sequencing input was blood. These TCRs come from a man between 18 and 35 years old in good health.

The gene calls are TRBV5-1 and TRBJ2-5; D is ambiguous. The CDR3 totals 14 residues. V lost 0 bases to trimming and J lost 3 bases, with 9 bases between them. Germline V CDR1 and CDR2: SGHRS, YFSETQ. CDR3 in amino acids: CASSLASVKETQYF. CDR3 DNA: TGCGCCAGCAGCTTGGCGTCTGTTAAAGAGACCCAGTACTTC.

The chain links TRBV5-1 to TRBJ2-5; 11 bases are a match to TRBD2. With 3 bases clipped from V and 2 bases from J, the junction kept 6 bases outside the gene matches. CDR3 length: 16 residues. The germline V gene has CDR1 SGHRS and CDR2 YFSETQ. This CDR3 is CASSSRGTSGQETQYF. For the CDR3, the DNA is TGCGCCAGCAGCTCCAGAGGGACTAGCGGACAAGAGACCCAGTACTTC.

The chain recombines TRBV20-1 with TRBJ2-2; D tentatively reads TRBD1 or TRBD2 (5 bases each). CDR1 DFQATT and CDR2 SNEGSKA come from the germline V gene (reference sequence). The length of the CDR3 is 17 residues. Trimming took off 0 bases at V and 2 bases at J, with 16 bases between the two ends. CDR3 region: CSARDPTPGPNTGELFF. The DNA of the CDR3 is TGCAGTGCTAGAGACCCTACGCCGGGACCCAACACCGGGGAGCTGTTTTTT.

The table lists this clonotype with a count of one. V gene TRBV5-1 combines with J gene TRBJ2-5; D possibly uses TRBD1 or TRBD2 (5 bases each). CDR3 length: 16 amino acids. Trimming left V 5 bases short and J 11 bases short, with 28 bases between. The V gene's germline CDR1 is SGHRS and CDR2 YFSETQ. The CDR3 reads CASRRYPVGAGWEQYF. The CDR3 nucleotides read TGCGCCAGCAGGCGTTATCCGGTAGGGGCAGGTTGGGAGCAGTACTTC. The variable domain in full, with the rest retrieved from reference TRBV5-1 and TRBJ2-5, is KAGVTQTPRYLIKTRGQQVTLSCSPISGHRSVSWYQQTPGQGLQFLFEYFSETQRNKGNFPGRFSGRQFSNSRSEMNVSTLELGDSALYLCASRRYPVGAGWEQYFGPGTRLLVL.

This rearrangement joins TRBV7-8 to TRBJ2-5; tentative D call: TRBD2 (6 bases). Germline CDR1 reads SGHVS; CDR2 reads FQNEAQ. This CDR3 contains 15 residues. Trimming pared 1 base from V and 5 bases from J, leaving 14 bases between. The CDR3 sequence is CASSLGGGILETQYF. CDR3 bases: TGTGCCAGCAGCTTAGGCGGAGGGATCTTGGAGACCCAGTACTTC.

CDR3 amino acids: CASSLGVADYEQYF. CDR3 DNA sequence: TGCGCCAGCAGCTTGGGTGTAGCGGACTACGAGCAGTACTTC. V usage is TRBV5-1 and J usage is TRBJ2-7, with a possible D match to TRBD2 (6 bases). Germline V lookup: CDR1 SGHRS, CDR2 YFSETQ. V was trimmed by 0 bases and J by 3 bases, leaving 10 bases between them. The length of the CDR3 is 14 residues. Variable domain in full (rest from reference TRBV5-1 and TRBJ2-7): KAGVTQTPRYLIKTRGQQVTLSCSPISGHRSVSWYQQTPGQGLQFLFEYFSETQRNKGNFPGRFSGRQFSNSRSEMNVSTLELGDSALYLCASSLGVADYEQYFGPGTRLTVT.

This clonotype was found a few times. This sequence joins TRBV7-8 and TRBJ1-2; D uncertain. V shed 1 base and J shed 0 bases, with 9 bases lying between them. The CDR3 consists of 15 residues. CDR1 SGHVS and CDR2 FQNEAQ come from the germline V gene. The CDR3 reads CASSLGALTNYGYTF. CDR3 in DNA: TGTGCCAGCAGCTTAGGTGCACTAACTAACTATGGCTACACCTTC.